One sample yielded the 14 T cell receptor beta chains listed below, sequenced in a study of blood T cell repertoires in COVID-19. Sequenced by immunoSEQ multiplex PCR; TCRdb stores in-frame clones only, minus some. The repertoire consists of under 200,000 clones, with about 80% occurring once and the leading ten covering approximately 6.9%. The sequenced material came from peripheral blood. These receptors were obtained from a man in his 60s with acute or convalescent COVID-19.

CDR3 loop: CASSLDRQLVLQGPIYF. Here the CDR3 DNA reads TGTGCCAGCAGCTTAGACCGACAGCTTGTACTCCAGGGTCCCATATATTTT. The V gene is TRBV11-2, the J gene TRBJ1-3; D might be TRBD1 (5 bases). The V gene's germline CDR1 is SGHAT and CDR2 FQNNGV. The CDR3 spans 17 residues. V dropped 0 bases and J dropped 11 bases, with 23 bases sitting between them.

This chain links TRBV4-1 with TRBJ2-3, with 7 bases identical to TRBD1. The CDR3 extends over 15 amino acids. The V and J ends lost 4 bases and 3 bases, in that order; junction bases with no gene match: 7. Germline CDR1 MGHRA, CDR2 YSYEKL. The CDR3 reads CASSRNRGGTDTQYF. CDR3 sequence (DNA): TGCGCCAGCAGCCGTAACAGGGGTGGTACAGATACGCAGTATTTT.

CDR3 DNA sequence: TGTGCCAGCAGCGCCGGGGTCGGGCGAGAGCAGTACTTC. The encoded protein is CASSAGVGREQYF. The gene calls are TRBV9 and TRBJ2-7; possible D gene TRBD2, 5 bases. The V end was cut by 3 bases, the J end by 7 bases, with 14 bases between. CDR1 is SGDLS, CDR2 YYNGEE, per germline. The CDR3 covers 13 residues.

This clone was recorded a few times. The genes are TRBV5-1 and TRBJ1-1, with 8 bases identical to TRBD1. The CDR3 consists of 15 residues. CDR1 and CDR2 (germline): SGHRS, YFSETQ. The ends lost 4 bases at V and 4 bases at J; junction bases unmatched: 9. CDR3 bases: TGCGCCAGCAGCGTCCTGACAGGGGACGGCACTGAAGCTTTCTTT. Its protein is CASSVLTGDGTEAFF.

The chain carries TRBV18 and TRBJ1-2, with D uncertain. V lost 2 bases, J lost 5 bases, and 9 bases lay in between. This CDR3 has 13 amino acids. Germline values: CDR1 KGHSH, CDR2 LQKENI. DNA for the CDR3: TGTGCCAGCTCACCAACCGGGGAGTATGGCTACACCTTC. Its protein product is CASSPTGEYGYTF. The whole variable domain, remainder taken from reference TRBV18 and TRBJ1-2, is NAGVMQNPRHLVRRRGQEARLRCSPMKGHSHVYWYRQLPEEGLKFMVYLQKENIIDESGMPKERFSAEFPKEGPSILRIQQVVRGDSAAYFCASSPTGEYGYTFGSGTRLTVV.

The chain is built from TRBV3-1 (or the pseudogene TRBV3-2) and TRBJ1-4; 8 nucleotides align to TRBD1. The ends lost 4 bases at V and 6 bases at J; junction bases unmatched: 7. Per germline, CDR1 LGHDT and CDR2 YNNKEL (reference sequence). This CDR3 has 15 amino acids. The CDR3 region is CASSRNTGGYEKLFF. CDR3 sequence (DNA): TGTGCCAGCAGCCGGAACACAGGGGGTTATGAAAAACTGTTTTTT.

The CDR3 sequence: CASSQGLAAWDEQFF. The CDR3 DNA reads as TGTGCCAGCAGCCAGGGACTAGCGGCTTGGGATGAGCAGTTCTTC. The chain employs TRBV7-2 and TRBJ2-1, with TRBD2 identical over 11 bases. The CDR3 is made up of 15 amino acids. Looked up from germline, CDR1 is SGHTA and CDR2 is FQGNSA. V lost 5 bases and J lost 8; bases outside the gene matches: 8. The full variable domain, rest sourced from reference TRBV7-2 and TRBJ2-1, is GAGVSQSPSNKVTEKGKDVELRCDPISGHTALYWYRQSLGQGLEFLIYFQGNSAPDKSGLPSDRFSAERTGGSVSTLTIQRTQQEDSAVYLCASSQGLAAWDEQFFGPGTRLTVL.

The V call is TRBV5-4, the J call TRBJ2-1, with 8 bases that match TRBD2. V was pared by 5 bases and J by 9 bases, with 10 bases of the junction left unmatched. The CDR3 contains 14 residues. Germline V gene sequence: CDR1 SGHNT, CDR2 YYREEE (reference sequence). In DNA form, the CDR3 reads TGTGCCAGCAGTACGAAGCGGGAGCTCGGTGAGCAGTTCTTC. This translates into CASSTKRELGEQFF.

The V call is TRBV5-1, the J call TRBJ2-3; TRBD1 aligns across 7 bases. The CDR3 runs 14 residues. The V segment lost 5 bases and the J segment 0 bases; nucleotides outside the gene matches: 3. The germline CDR1 and CDR2 sequences are SGHRS and YFSETQ. The CDR3 DNA sequence: TGCGCCAGCAGGGACAGGACTAGCACAGATACGCAGTATTTT. It codes for CASRDRTSTDTQYF.

This chain joins TRBV11-2 and TRBJ2-1, with 13 nucleotides matching TRBD2. The V and J ends lost 5 bases and 6 bases, in that order; junction bases with no gene match: 4. The germline V gene encodes CDR1 SGHAT and CDR2 FQNNGV. CDR3 length: 15 amino acids. CDR3 sequence reads: CASSAGLAGFNEQFF. The CDR3 DNA sequence: TGTGCCAGCAGCGCGGGACTAGCGGGGTTCAATGAGCAGTTCTTC.

The chain employs TRBV30 and TRBJ1-2; 11 bases are shared with TRBD1. J was trimmed by 6 bases and V by 4 bases; bases with no gene match: 4. The germline CDR1 and CDR2 sequences are GTSNPN and SVGIG (reference sequence). This CDR3 comprises 13 residues. The CDR3 DNA reads TGTGCCTGGACGGGACAGGGGGGGGATGGCTACACCTTC. Its protein product is CAWTGQGGDGYTF.

The chain couples TRBV5-4 to TRBJ1-2; TRBD1 matches at 7 bases. This CDR3 is 16 amino acids long. V shed 0 bases and J 6 bases; nucleotides not matched to a gene: 11. Germline V gives CDR1 SGHNT, CDR2 YYREEE (reference sequence). CDR3 DNA sequence: TGTGCCAGCAGCTTGGGAGTGACAGGGCAGAGCGATGGCTACACCTTC. Translating it yields CASSLGVTGQSDGYTF.

The chain joins TRBV3-1 (or the pseudogene TRBV3-2) to TRBJ2-1; D is perhaps TRBD1 (5 bases). CDR1 is LGHDT and CDR2 is YNNKEL in the germline V gene (reference sequence). This CDR3 has 15 amino acids. V gave up 0 bases and J gave up 6 bases, with 12 bases separating them. CDR3 sequence: CASSQDSRRGNEQFF. The CDR3 nucleotides read TGTGCCAGCAGCCAAGATAGTAGAAGGGGCAATGAGCAGTTCTTC.

The chain is built from TRBV9 and TRBJ1-3; a possible D gene is TRBD1 (6 bases). Trimming shortened V by 4 bases and J by 0 bases, and 14 bases separated the two germline ends. Per germline, CDR1 SGDLS and CDR2 YYNGEE. This CDR3 has 16 residues. CDR3 region: CASSLGQLFSGNTIYF. The CDR3 nucleotides read TGTGCCAGCAGCCTAGGACAGTTGTTCTCTGGAAACACCATATATTTT.